This is a list of T cell receptor beta chains from one sample in a study of blood T cell repertoires in COVID-19. The repertoire was sequenced with immunoSEQ multiplex PCR; TCRdb's copy has only in-frame clones and lacks some. The sample shows 250,000 to 350,000 clones, under 85% of them seen only once. Sequencing used peripheral blood. All receptors derive from a human donor with COVID-19, enrolled during active disease. The donor label of this sample is uncertain. Both conserved end residues are part of each CDR3. The order of the fields is clone size, D gene, J gene, V gene, CDR3 protein, CDR3 DNA. A D gene is named only where the DNA matches it firmly. Clone size, where shown, is once, few, many, or a class for clones that have expanded.

abundance: -; d_gene: -; j_gene: TRBJ1-5; v_gene: TRBV18; CDR3aa: CASSPGGPNQPQHF; CDR3nt: TGTGCCAGCTCACCAGGGGGCCCAAATCAGCCCCAGCATTTT
abundance: -; d_gene: TRBD1; j_gene: TRBJ1-2; v_gene: TRBV4-3; CDR3aa: CASSQVRGTAYGYTF; CDR3nt: TGCGCCAGCAGCCAAGTCCGGGGGACAGCCTATGGCTACACCTTC
abundance: -; d_gene: TRBD2; j_gene: TRBJ2-2; v_gene: TRBV4-2; CDR3aa: CASSHLTTSGTSGELFF; CDR3nt: TGTGCCAGCAGCCACCTAACGACTAGCGGGACGTCCGGGGAGCTGTTTTTT
abundance: -; d_gene: TRBD1; j_gene: TRBJ2-7; v_gene: TRBV27; CDR3aa: CASGPPRGSSYEQYF; CDR3nt: TGTGCCAGCGGTCCACCCAGGGGGAGCTCCTACGAGCAGTACTTC
abundance: -; d_gene: -; j_gene: TRBJ1-6; v_gene: TRBV15; CDR3aa: CATSRDRARRGSPLHF; CDR3nt: TGTGCCACCAGCAGAGATAGGGCCCGGAGGGGTTCACCCCTCCACTTT
abundance: few; d_gene: TRBD2; j_gene: TRBJ2-7; v_gene: TRBV30; CDR3aa: CAWKIGGLAGVFAYEQYF; CDR3nt: TGTGCCTGGAAAATCGGAGGACTAGCGGGAGTTTTTGCCTACGAGCAGTACTTC
abundance: -; d_gene: TRBD2; j_gene: TRBJ2-7; v_gene: TRBV5-1; CDR3aa: CASSLITGGILSYEQYF; CDR3nt: TGCGCCAGCAGCTTAATTACGGGAGGTATACTCTCCTACGAGCAGTACTTC
abundance: -; d_gene: -; j_gene: TRBJ2-2; v_gene: TRBV9; CDR3aa: CASSRRGGASTGELFF; CDR3nt: TGTGCCAGCAGCCGGCGGGGCGGGGCTTCTACCGGGGAGCTGTTTTTT
abundance: -; d_gene: -; j_gene: TRBJ1-4; v_gene: TRBV18; CDR3aa: CASSANRATNEKLFF; CDR3nt: TGTGCCAGCTCAGCGAATAGAGCAACTAATGAAAAACTGTTTTTT
abundance: -; d_gene: TRBD1; j_gene: TRBJ2-3; v_gene: TRBV11-2; CDR3aa: CASSITGGADTQYF; CDR3nt: TGTGCCAGCAGCATTACAGGGGGCGCAGATACGCAGTATTTT
abundance: -; d_gene: TRBD1; j_gene: TRBJ2-2; v_gene: TRBV7-9; CDR3aa: CASSLGQGAIGELFF; CDR3nt: TGTGCCAGCAGCCTGGGACAGGGGGCGATCGGGGAGCTGTTTTTT
abundance: -; d_gene: TRBD2; j_gene: TRBJ2-2; v_gene: TRBV7-6; CDR3aa: CASSLVAGVGGELFF; CDR3nt: TGTGCCAGCAGCTTAGTAGCGGGAGTAGGCGGGGAGCTGTTTTTT
abundance: -; d_gene: TRBD1; j_gene: TRBJ1-1; v_gene: TRBV3-1/TRBV3-2; CDR3aa: CASSQGDREEAFF; CDR3nt: TGTGCCAGCAGCCAAGGGGACAGGGAGGAAGCTTTCTTT
abundance: once; d_gene: TRBD1; j_gene: TRBJ1-6; v_gene: TRBV4-1; CDR3aa: CASSTGTDNSPLHF; CDR3nt: TGCGCCAGCAGCACCGGGACAGATAATTCACCCCTCCACTTT
abundance: -; d_gene: TRBD1; j_gene: TRBJ1-1; v_gene: TRBV27; CDR3aa: CASSLKTGTNTEAFF; CDR3nt: TGTGCCAGCAGTTTAAAGACAGGGACGAACACTGAAGCTTTCTTT
abundance: -; d_gene: TRBD1; j_gene: TRBJ2-7; v_gene: TRBV28; CDR3aa: CASTDRVRGSYEQYF; CDR3nt: TGTGCCAGCACTGACAGGGTAAGGGGCAGCTACGAGCAGTACTTC
abundance: -; d_gene: -; j_gene: TRBJ1-2; v_gene: TRBV19; CDR3aa: CASSIREWGYTF; CDR3nt: TGTGCCAGTAGTATACGGGAGTGGGGCTACACCTTC
abundance: -; d_gene: TRBD2; j_gene: TRBJ2-1; v_gene: TRBV10-3; CDR3aa: CAISESSGTSSNEQFF; CDR3nt: TGTGCCATCAGTGAGTCGTCCGGGACTAGCTCCAATGAGCAGTTCTTC
abundance: -; d_gene: TRBD1; j_gene: TRBJ1-1; v_gene: TRBV5-1; CDR3aa: CASSLRAGGGEGTEAFF; CDR3nt: TGCGCCAGCAGCTTGAGGGCAGGGGGCGGTGAAGGCACTGAAGCTTTCTTT
abundance: once; d_gene: -; j_gene: TRBJ2-7; v_gene: TRBV7-2; CDR3aa: CASSLAAGQSYEQYF; CDR3nt: TGTGCCAGCAGCTTAGCGGCAGGTCAGTCCTACGAGCAGTACTTC
abundance: -; d_gene: TRBD1; j_gene: TRBJ2-1; v_gene: TRBV9; CDR3aa: CASSYGSGTGWDEQFF; CDR3nt: TGTGCCAGCAGCTATGGATCGGGGACAGGGTGGGATGAGCAGTTCTTC
abundance: -; d_gene: -; j_gene: TRBJ2-6; v_gene: TRBV7-2; CDR3aa: CARRGTDLSGANVLTF; CDR3nt: TGTGCCCGTAGGGGGACGGACCTCTCTGGGGCCAACGTCCTGACTTTC
abundance: -; d_gene: TRBD2; j_gene: TRBJ2-7; v_gene: TRBV7-7; CDR3aa: CASSLDGTRAYEQYF; CDR3nt: TGTGCTAGCAGCTTAGACGGGACTAGGGCCTACGAGCAGTACTTC
abundance: -; d_gene: TRBD2; j_gene: TRBJ2-1; v_gene: TRBV5-1; CDR3aa: CASSLEQAGGHEQFF; CDR3nt: TGCGCCAGCAGCTTGGAGCAAGCGGGAGGGCATGAGCAGTTCTTC
abundance: few; d_gene: -; j_gene: TRBJ1-1; v_gene: TRBV6-5; CDR3aa: CASSFGGYTEAFF; CDR3nt: TGTGCCAGCAGCTTCGGGGGTTATACTGAAGCTTTCTTT
abundance: -; d_gene: TRBD1; j_gene: TRBJ1-1; v_gene: TRBV6-2/TRBV6-3; CDR3aa: CASSRGDSRTEAFF; CDR3nt: TGTGCCAGCAGCCGCGGGGACAGCCGCACGGAAGCTTTCTTT
abundance: -; d_gene: -; j_gene: TRBJ1-1; v_gene: TRBV28; CDR3aa: CASSLITGNTEAFF; CDR3nt: TGTGCCAGCAGCCTGATAACAGGGAACACTGAAGCTTTCTTT
abundance: many; d_gene: -; j_gene: TRBJ2-4; v_gene: TRBV11-2; CDR3aa: CASSLVQARGNIQYF; CDR3nt: TGTGCCAGCAGCTTAGTCCAGGCTAGGGGGAACATTCAGTACTTC
abundance: -; d_gene: -; j_gene: TRBJ1-1; v_gene: TRBV29-1; CDR3aa: CSVVPTGLNTEAFF; CDR3nt: TGCAGCGTTGTACCGACAGGTCTGAACACTGAAGCTTTCTTT
abundance: -; d_gene: -; j_gene: TRBJ1-1; v_gene: TRBV7-9; CDR3aa: CASSSGRTTEAFF; CDR3nt: TGTGCCAGCAGCTCGGGGAGGACCACTGAAGCTTTCTTT
abundance: -; d_gene: -; j_gene: TRBJ1-5; v_gene: TRBV6-2/TRBV6-3; CDR3aa: CASSRGEASNQPQHF; CDR3nt: TGTGCCAGCAGCCGTGGGGAGGCGAGCAATCAGCCCCAGCATTTT
abundance: -; d_gene: -; j_gene: TRBJ1-1; v_gene: TRBV6-5; CDR3aa: CASRRTEGVAFF; CDR3nt: TGTGCCAGCAGACGGACTGAGGGGGTAGCTTTCTTT
abundance: -; d_gene: -; j_gene: TRBJ1-1; v_gene: TRBV10-2; CDR3aa: CASSESRQVNTEAFF; CDR3nt: TGCGCCAGCAGTGAGTCAAGGCAGGTGAACACTGAAGCTTTCTTT
abundance: once; d_gene: TRBD1; j_gene: TRBJ1-2; v_gene: TRBV6-4; CDR3aa: CASSDGQGSGYTF; CDR3nt: TGTGCCAGCAGTGACGGACAGGGCTCTGGCTACACCTTC
abundance: -; d_gene: -; j_gene: TRBJ2-7; v_gene: TRBV2; CDR3aa: CASSITEYEQYF; CDR3nt: TGTGCCAGCAGTATTACCGAGTACGAGCAGTACTTC
abundance: -; d_gene: -; j_gene: TRBJ2-2; v_gene: TRBV5-1; CDR3aa: CASSLVQSNTGELFF; CDR3nt: TGCGCCAGCAGCTTGGTTCAATCGAACACCGGGGAGCTGTTTTTT
abundance: -; d_gene: -; j_gene: TRBJ1-5; v_gene: TRBV12-3/TRBV12-4; CDR3aa: CASSQGNQPQHF; CDR3nt: TGTGCCAGCAGCCAGGGAAATCAGCCCCAGCATTTT
abundance: -; d_gene: TRBD1; j_gene: TRBJ1-4; v_gene: TRBV19; CDR3aa: CASRNGETGSEKLFF; CDR3nt: TGTGCCAGTAGAAATGGGGAGACAGGGTCTGAAAAACTGTTTTTT
abundance: -; d_gene: -; j_gene: TRBJ1-2; v_gene: TRBV6-6; CDR3aa: CASSYLQGNNGYTF; CDR3nt: TGTGCCAGCAGTTACCTACAGGGTAATAATGGCTACACCTTC
abundance: -; d_gene: TRBD2; j_gene: TRBJ2-2; v_gene: TRBV5-1; CDR3aa: CASSQASGRNTGELFF; CDR3nt: TGCGCCAGCAGCCAAGCTAGCGGTAGGAACACCGGGGAGCTGTTTTTT
abundance: -; d_gene: -; j_gene: TRBJ2-1; v_gene: TRBV12-3/TRBV12-4; CDR3aa: CASSLLEYNEQFF; CDR3nt: TGTGCCAGCAGTTTATTAGAATACAATGAGCAGTTCTTC
abundance: -; d_gene: TRBD2; j_gene: TRBJ2-3; v_gene: TRBV11-2; CDR3aa: CASSLVLTSGSGTDTQYF; CDR3nt: TGTGCCAGCAGCTTAGTTCTGACTAGCGGGAGTGGCACAGATACGCAGTATTTT
abundance: once; d_gene: -; j_gene: TRBJ1-6; v_gene: TRBV30; CDR3aa: CAWSVSQGNSPLHF; CDR3nt: TGTGCCTGGAGTGTGTCTCAGGGGAATTCACCCCTCCACTTT
abundance: -; d_gene: -; j_gene: TRBJ1-3; v_gene: TRBV4-1; CDR3aa: CASSQVSGTSGNTIYF; CDR3nt: TGCGCCAGCAGCCAAGTAAGCGGGACTTCTGGAAACACCATATATTTT